This TCR beta chain was recorded in a study of sequential checkpoint blockade in melanoma. Only a few counts were recorded for this clone. The treatment denotes: randomized to nivolumab then ipilimumab (arm A) or the reverse (arm B). Clones were sequenced by immunoSEQ multiplex PCR, and TCRdb holds only the in-frame ones, with some missing. This table has 30,000 to 40,000 clones, about 88% appearing once. This CDR3 contains 15 residues. The ends lost 5 bases at V and 2 bases at J; junction bases unmatched: 6. Germline V gene sequence: CDR1 SGHAT, CDR2 FQNNGV. This receptor was identified in a human donor with melanoma. This material consisted of CD8+ T cells sorted from blood (inferred from file names), taken from a patient given nivolumab and ipilimumab in sequence. The chain is built from TRBV11-2 and TRBJ2-7, with 10 bases identical to TRBD2. CDR3 residues: CASSALAGVAYEQYV. The CDR3 DNA is TGTGCCAGCAGCGCCCTAGCGGGAGTGGCCTACGAGCAGTACGTC.